The clone carrying this T cell receptor (beta chain) was detected once. This sample is part of a study of blood T cell repertoires in COVID-19. In the study overall: Sources were T cells, B-cell-depleted T cells, or PBMCs; the material itself was cDNA or gDNA.

Per the original methods: Cell counts per sample came from amplifying reference gene primers. Profiled with immunoSEQ multiplex PCR; TCRdb holds only in-frame clones, not every one. V and J calls and clone size follow that table, whereas D and trimming were derived from the DNA. Of 250,000 to 300,000 clones listed, approximately 91% are singletons. The study drew participants aged roughly 18 to 95 years from approximately 23 US areas. CDR3 size: 12 residues. In germline, CDR1 is SEHNR, CDR2 FQNEAQ (reference sequence). Trimming removed 6 bases at V and 7 bases at J, with 12 bases between. The chain carries TRBV7-9 and TRBJ1-2; D gene ambiguous. Sequences were obtained from PBMCs or T cells enriched from blood (not recorded which). The sequence came from a woman aged 40 to 50 with acute COVID-19. CDR3 region: CASSSNWSGYTF. CDR3 nucleotide sequence: TGTGCCAGCAGTAGCAATTGGTCTGGCTACACCTTC.